The rows below give T cell receptor beta chains drawn from one sample of a study of shared clonotypes between healthy human individuals. TCRdb's copy holds only in-frame clones and misses some; the assay was immunoSEQ multiplex PCR. The sample includes around 1.9 million clones, under 95% of them seen just once. Sequences were obtained from naive CD8+ T cells from PBMCs. Receptor source: a man younger than 30 in good health. Some clones in this sample may be carry-over from other donors' samples. The CDR3 runs from the conserved cysteine through the conserved F or W. A D gene is named only where the DNA matches it firmly. Not all rows give a size; the values are once, few, many and, for expanded clones, a class.

>NA|NA|TRBV2|TRBJ2-7
TGTGCCAGCAGTGGCCCGACAGCGCGAGGGGGCTCCTACGAGCAGTACTTC
CASSGPTARGGSYEQYF
>TRBD2|NA|TRBV7-9|TRBJ2-7
TGTGCCAGCAGCGGTACTAGCGGGGTCCGAGAGCAGTACTTC
CASSGTSGVREQYF
>TRBD2|NA|TRBV12-5|TRBJ2-5
TGTGCTAGTGCCCTTGCGGGGGTTTGGGAGACCCAGTACTTC
CASALAGVWETQYF
>TRBD2|NA|TRBV27|TRBJ2-7
TGTGCCAGCAGCCCAGGGGGACTAGCGGGGACCAGCTCCTACGAGCAGTACTTC
CASSPGGLAGTSSYEQYF
>TRBD2|NA|TRBV28|TRBJ2-1
TGTGCCAGCAGCCTTAGCGGGTCCCTCTACAATGAGCAGTTCTTC
CASSLSGSLYNEQFF
>NA|NA|TRBV5-4|TRBJ2-6
TGTGCCAGCAGCTTGGGGCGGGACTCTGGGGCCAACGTCCTGACTTTC
CASSLGRDSGANVLTF
>NA|NA|TRBV5-1|TRBJ2-5
TGCGCCAGCAGGGATGGCGGAGGGCAAGAGACCCAGTACTTC
CASRDGGGQETQYF
>NA|few|TRBV9|TRBJ1-1
TGTGCCAGCACCCCTCCTCCGGCCGTCTCCGGGGACACTGAAGCTTTCTTT
CASTPPPAVSGDTEAFF
>NA|NA|TRBV11-2|TRBJ2-1
TGTGCCAGCAGCTTAACTAGCCGGGTTTCGAATGAGCAGTTCTTC
CASSLTSRVSNEQFF
>NA|NA|TRBV7-9|TRBJ1-1
TGTGCCAGCGGGGCAGGGCGGACTGAAGCTTTCTTT
CASGAGRTEAFF
>TRBD2|once|TRBV27|TRBJ2-7
TGTGCCAGCAGTTTATTAGGGACTAGCGCCTCAGGCGAGCAGTACTTC
CASSLLGTSASGEQYF
>TRBD1|NA|TRBV9|TRBJ2-7
TGTGCCAGCAGCGAGCGGTCAACAGGGGCGGTATACGAGCAGTACTTC
CASSERSTGAVYEQYF
>NA|NA|TRBV6-4|TRBJ2-3
TGTGCCAGCAGTGAACGAAAATCAAGACGCACAGATACGCAGTATTTT
CASSERKSRRTDTQYF
>NA|NA|TRBV6-5|TRBJ2-7
TGTGCCAGCAGTGACCGGGACACTACCTACGAGCAGTACTTC
CASSDRDTTYEQYF
>NA|NA|TRBV30|TRBJ2-1
TGTGCCTGGAGTTACAGCTGGCGGAACAATGAGCAGTTCTTC
CAWSYSWRNNEQFF
>NA|NA|TRBV7-9|TRBJ2-4
TGTGCCAGCAGCCTGGTAGAGGCCAAAAACATTCAGTACTTC
CASSLVEAKNIQYF
>NA|NA|TRBV7-9|TRBJ1-1
TGTGCCAGCAGCCTGGTGGGGGCGAACACTGAAGCTTTCTTT
CASSLVGANTEAFF
>NA|NA|TRBV5-4|TRBJ2-1
TGTGCCAGCAGCTTAGGGGTACATGAGCAGTTCTTC
CASSLGVHEQFF
>NA|NA|TRBV6-5|TRBJ2-1
TGTGCCAGCAGTCTAGGGGGGGTCGAGGGGAATGAGCAGTTCTTC
CASSLGGVEGNEQFF
>TRBD2|NA|TRBV6-5|TRBJ2-1
TGTGCCAGCAGTTACTCGGCTAGCGGGAGGAATGAGCAGTTCTTC
CASSYSASGRNEQFF
>NA|once|TRBV7-2|TRBJ2-7
TGTGCCAGCAACCTGGGGGAGTTTTACGAGCAGTACTTC
CASNLGEFYEQYF
>NA|NA|TRBV23-1|TRBJ2-7
TGCGCCAGCAGCCTCGTGGTCTTTCGGTCACACCAATTCTACGAGCAGTACTTC
CASSLVVFRSHQFYEQYF
>NA|once|TRBV6-1|TRBJ1-5
TGTGCCAGCGGCAAGGGGCAGCTAAGTCATCAGCCCCAGCATTTT
CASGKGQLSHQPQHF
>TRBD1|NA|TRBV4-2|TRBJ1-2
TGTGCCAGCAGCCAGGGGCTCGGGACAGGGTATGGCTACACCTTC
CASSQGLGTGYGYTF
>NA|NA|TRBV6-5|TRBJ1-1
TGTGCCAGCAGTTACCAGAGGGGACGGAAGAACACTGAAGCTTTCTTT
CASSYQRGRKNTEAFF
>TRBD1|NA|TRBV11-2|TRBJ2-4
TGTGCCAGCAGCTTAATGATGCAGGGGGTAAGATTGGGCGAGTACATTCAGTACTTC
CASSLMMQGVRLGEYIQYF
>TRBD1|NA|TRBV2|TRBJ2-7
TGTGCCAGCAGTGAAGGTTGGGGACAGGCACCCTACGAGCAGTACTTC
CASSEGWGQAPYEQYF
>NA|NA|TRBV27|TRBJ1-6
TGTGCCAGCAGTTGGGGGCCCTATAATTCACCCCTCCACTTT
CASSWGPYNSPLHF
>NA|NA|TRBV7-9|TRBJ2-5
TGTGCCAGCAGCTTAGTGTACCCGCCCGGTCCCCAGTACTTC
CASSLVYPPGPQYF
>TRBD2|NA|TRBV27|TRBJ2-1
TGTGCCAGCAGTTATATCCCCGGACTAGCGGATAGCGGTGAGCAGTTCTTC
CASSYIPGLADSGEQFF
>NA|NA|TRBV5-5|TRBJ2-7
TGTGCCAGCAGCTTCCTCTACGAGCAGTACTTC
CASSFLYEQYF
>NA|once|TRBV28|TRBJ2-7
TGTGCCAGCAGTTGGGGTAGTGGAGAGCAGTACTTC
CASSWGSGEQYF
>NA|NA|TRBV27|TRBJ2-7
TGTGCCAGCAGTTTAAGCTATTCGCGCGAGCAGTACTTC
CASSLSYSREQYF
>TRBD2|once|TRBV9|TRBJ2-7
TGTGCCAGCAGCGTACTAGCGGGGATCCTTTACGAGCAGTACTTC
CASSVLAGILYEQYF
>NA|NA|TRBV7-9|TRBJ2-5
TGTGCCAGCAGCATAGGGGGAGTAAAAGAGACCCAGTACTTC
CASSIGGVKETQYF
>NA|NA|TRBV7-3|TRBJ1-2
TGTGCCAGCAGCTCCAGGGATGGCGGCTACACCTTC
CASSSRDGGYTF
>TRBD2|NA|TRBV27|TRBJ2-1
TGTGCCAGCAGTTTCGGACTAGCGGGAGTCGTGGAGCAGTTCTTC
CASSFGLAGVVEQFF
>TRBD2|NA|TRBV2|TRBJ2-7
TGTGCCAGCCAGCCCGGGACGGGAGGCTACGAGCAGTACTTC
CASQPGTGGYEQYF
>NA|NA|TRBV7-9|TRBJ2-5
TGTGCCAGCAGCACCCGGGGACACCTTTTCCAAGAGACCCAGTACTTC
CASSTRGHLFQETQYF
>TRBD2|once|TRBV9|TRBJ2-5
TGTGCCAGCAGCGTAGGACTAGCGGGAGGCTGGGAGACCCAGTACTTC
CASSVGLAGGWETQYF
>NA|NA|TRBV2|TRBJ2-7
TGTGCCAGCAGTGAATCCGGGACCGTAGCGAGCTACGAGCAGTACTTC
CASSESGTVASYEQYF
>NA|NA|TRBV11-2|TRBJ2-1
TGTGCCAGCAGCCAGGGAGACGGGATCGCCTCCTCCTACAATGAGCAGTTCTTC
CASSQGDGIASSYNEQFF